This TCR beta chain derives from a study of shared T cell receptors in the human thymus. This clone was observed a handful of times. Generated by immunoSEQ multiplex PCR, the TCRdb table keeps only in-frame clones and is missing some. This table has hundreds of thousands of clones, approximately 80% appearing once. This CDR3 comprises 15 residues. The germline gives CDR1 LGHNA, CDR2 YSLEER. Trimming removed 0 bases at V and 1 base at J, with 9 bases between. These data were likewise used in another study, on human thymus T cells. That source adds: The source of the thymus tissue was resections taken during corrective heart surgery. Unrelated people showed highly overlapping thymic repertoires, related research reported.

The sequenced material came from thymocytes. This rearrangement joins TRBV4-3 to TRBJ1-2, with D possibly TRBD1 on 5 matching bases. The receptor was derived from a boy under two years old with a congenital heart defect. The CDR3 bases are TGCGCCAGCAGCCAAGATAGGGGAAATAACTATGGCTACACCTTC. It yields the protein CASSQDRGNNYGYTF.